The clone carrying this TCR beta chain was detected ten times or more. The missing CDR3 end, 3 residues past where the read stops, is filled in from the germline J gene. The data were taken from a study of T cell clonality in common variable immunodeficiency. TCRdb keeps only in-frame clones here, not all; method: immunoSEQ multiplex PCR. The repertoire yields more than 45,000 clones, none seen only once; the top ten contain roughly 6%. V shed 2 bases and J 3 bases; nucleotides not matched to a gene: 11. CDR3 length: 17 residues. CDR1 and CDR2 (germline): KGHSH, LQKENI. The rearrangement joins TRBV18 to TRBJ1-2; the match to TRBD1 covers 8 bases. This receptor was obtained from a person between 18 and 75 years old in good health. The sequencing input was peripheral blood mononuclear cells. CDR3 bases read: TGTGCCAGCTCACCAACACAGGGGGTCCAGAATGACTATGGC. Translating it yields CASSPTQGVQNDYG. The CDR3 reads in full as CASSPTQGVQNDYGYTF.